This T cell receptor (beta chain) was profiled in a study of CD8+ T cells in alopecia areata. To note about this clone: The antigen remains unidentified.

This sample's treatment: oral pan-JAK inhibitor, 5-10 mg twice daily. Extraction and reverse transcription of RNA yielded cDNA as the sequencing template. Sequencing was performed with immunoSEQ multiplex PCR; in TCRdb, only in-frame clones are kept and a portion is missing. The sample lists roughly 110,000 clones, less than 90% occurring once. Study-wide results and limits: Tofacitinib produced a significant decrease in scalp clonality and in expanded CD8+ clones among the top 100.

The CDR3 loop spans 14 amino acids. Looked up from germline, CDR1 is MNHEY and CDR2 is SMNVEV (reference sequence). Trimming took 4 bases from V and 0 from J, leaving 10 bases between them. This chain joins TRBV27 and TRBJ2-7; D is unresolved. This receptor was taken from a human donor with alopecia areata. The sample here was CD8+ T cells sorted from blood, taken at week 24, from a patient treated with tofacitinib. CDR3 loop: CASSWARNSYEQYF. The CDR3 DNA follows: TGTGCCAGCAGTTGGGCCAGGAACTCCTACGAGCAGTACTTC.